A selection of T cell receptor beta chains follows, all from one sample in a study of blood T cells in healthy people across ages. TCRdb reprocessed the 5' RACE reads via MiXCR and lists one record per CDR3 protein. The data contain roughly 900,000 distinct CDR3 sequences, 48% of them singletons. The sequencing input was blood. These receptors were taken from a man aged 25-45 years in good health. CDR3s include the opening cysteine and the closing phenylalanine or tryptophan. The D gene is left open where the match is weak. Size is stated for part of the rows, as once, few or many counts, or as a class when the clone is expanded.

v_gene	j_gene	d_gene	abundance	CDR3nt	CDR3aa
TRBV12-5	TRBJ2-3	NA	once	TGTGCTAGTGGTTTGCTCTCTAGCGCAGATACGCAGTATTTT	CASGLLSSADTQYF
TRBV20-1	TRBJ1-2	NA	NA	TGCAGTGCTAGAGATAACAGGGTGAACTATGGCTACACCTTC	CSARDNRVNYGYTF
TRBV18	TRBJ2-1	NA	few	TGTGCCAGCTCACCCGTAGCAGGAAAAGACAATGAGCAGTTCTTC	CASSPVAGKDNEQFF
TRBV7-2	TRBJ1-2	NA	NA	TGTGCCAGCAGCTTAGGAGGCGGGGGGGACAACTATGGCTACACCTTC	CASSLGGGGDNYGYTF
TRBV10-3	TRBJ1-2	TRBD1	NA	TGTGCCATCAGTGAGGCGCAGGGGGCGGCCGGCTACACCTTC	CAISEAQGAAGYTF
TRBV28	TRBJ2-7	NA	NA	TGTGCCAGCAGTTTACCAACAGGGTCCCACGAGCAGTACTTC	CASSLPTGSHEQYF
TRBV29-1	TRBJ2-7	NA	NA	TGCAGCGTCCAACGGGACCGGTACGAGCAGTACTTC	CSVQRDRYEQYF
TRBV27	TRBJ1-5	TRBD1	NA	TGTGCCAGCAGTTACACAGGGGTCAATCAGCCCCAGCATTTT	CASSYTGVNQPQHF
TRBV29-1	TRBJ2-5	NA	NA	TGCAGCGTTGTCCCGACTTCGTACCAAGAGACCCAGTACTTC	CSVVPTSYQETQYF
TRBV7-8	TRBJ2-7	NA	NA	TGTGCCAGCAGCTCTCTAAACTCACTATTCTACGAGCAGTACTTC	CASSSLNSLFYEQYF
TRBV6-1	TRBJ1-4	NA	NA	TGTGCCAGCAGTGAAGAGGGAGGGGGTGGGGAAAAACTGTTTTTT	CASSEEGGGGEKLFF
TRBV27	TRBJ2-6	NA	NA	TGTGCCAGCAGGACGATGAGGGGTCTCGGGGCCAACGTCCTGACTTTC	CASRTMRGLGANVLTF
TRBV20-1	TRBJ2-1	TRBD2	NA	TGCAGTGCAACCTGGACTAGCGGGGGCCGTGAGCAGTTCTTC	CSATWTSGGREQFF
TRBV18	TRBJ2-5	NA	many	TGTGCCAGCTCACCCTCGGATAGTCGCCCCCAGTACTTC	CASSPSDSRPQYF
TRBV7-2	TRBJ2-3	TRBD2	few	TGTGCCAGCAGCTTATTAGCGGGGGGGGTCACAGATACGCAGTATTTT	CASSLLAGGVTDTQYF
TRBV27	TRBJ2-5	NA	medium-sized	TGTGCCAGCAGTTTCGGGATCCAAGAGACCCAGTACTTC	CASSFGIQETQYF
TRBV27	TRBJ2-7	NA	NA	TGTGCCAGCAGTGTTGATGGGACCTCCTACGAGCAGTACTTC	CASSVDGTSYEQYF
TRBV28	TRBJ2-1	NA	NA	TGTGCCAGCAGTTCCGGGGGAACTCCAAGCTACAATGAGCAGTTCTTC	CASSSGGTPSYNEQFF
TRBV20-1	TRBJ1-4	NA	few	TGCAGTGCTGGTCATCCAACTAATGAAAAACTGTTTTTT	CSAGHPTNEKLFF
TRBV29-1	TRBJ2-5	NA	few	TGCAGCTCCGAGGGCTCGCGAGGCCAAGAGACCCAGTACTTC	CSSEGSRGQETQYF
TRBV6-1	TRBJ2-5	NA	many	TGTGCCAGCAGTGGGCAGGGACTGGGAGAAGAGACCCAGTACTTC	CASSGQGLGEETQYF
TRBV5-1	TRBJ2-3	NA	NA	TGCGCCAGCAGCTTGTTGGGCTTTCAGGGAGATACGCAGTATTTT	CASSLLGFQGDTQYF
TRBV29-1	TRBJ2-1	NA	few	TGCAGCGTTGAGGGACAAGGATTCTCCTACAATGAGCAGTTCTTC	CSVEGQGFSYNEQFF
TRBV20-1	TRBJ2-1	NA	many	TGCAGTGCTAGGGCCTCAACAGGGAATGAGCAGTTCTTC	CSARASTGNEQFF
TRBV5-5	TRBJ2-1	NA	NA	TGTGCCAGCAGCCCCAGGGAGAGGTCCTACAATGAGCAGTTCTTC	CASSPRERSYNEQFF
TRBV27	TRBJ2-2	TRBD2	NA	TGTGCCAGCAGTTTAGCGGGGGGAAGGAACACCGGGGAGCTGTTTTTT	CASSLAGGRNTGELFF
TRBV10-3	TRBJ2-3	NA	few	TGTGCCATCAGTTGGCTAGCCGAAACAACAGATACGCAGTATTTT	CAISWLAETTDTQYF
TRBV7-9	TRBJ2-1	TRBD2	NA	TGTGCCAGCAGCTTTCCGGGACTAGGCTACAATGAGCAGTTCTTC	CASSFPGLGYNEQFF
TRBV6-6	TRBJ1-2	NA	NA	TGTGCCAGCAGTTACTCGGGGACTAACTATGGCTACACCTTC	CASSYSGTNYGYTF
TRBV5-1	TRBJ2-5	NA	few	TGCGCCAGCAGCCCACAGGGAAGAGAGGAGACCCAGTACTTC	CASSPQGREETQYF
TRBV9	TRBJ2-2	NA	NA	TGTGCCAGCAGCCCGCTAGCCAAGGCCGGGTCCGGGGAGCTGTTTTTT	CASSPLAKAGSGELFF
TRBV27	TRBJ2-7	NA	NA	TGTGCCAGCAGTTCCTGGACACCTTACTACGAGCAGTACTTC	CASSSWTPYYEQYF
TRBV6-1	TRBJ1-5	NA	NA	TGTGCCAGCAGGGTGCAGATTTATCAGCCCCAGCATTTT	CASRVQIYQPQHF
TRBV3-1	TRBJ1-2	TRBD1	NA	TGTGCCAGCAGCCCCACTTCCGGGACAGGGGCCGGGTATGGCTACACCTTC	CASSPTSGTGAGYGYTF
TRBV28	TRBJ2-1	NA	NA	TGTGCCAGCACCCGAACTGAGGAGCAGTTCTTC	CASTRTEEQFF
TRBV7-2	TRBJ2-7	NA	NA	TGTGCCAGCAGCCCGACAAACATAGCGGACCACTACGAGCAGTACTTC	CASSPTNIADHYEQYF
TRBV7-9	TRBJ1-6	NA	NA	TGTGCCAGCAGCTCCCTTCTTGGTGGGAATTCACCCCTCCACTTT	CASSSLLGGNSPLHF
TRBV4-3	TRBJ1-2	NA	NA	TGCGCCAGCAGCCAAGAGGCGGCAGGGATCAACTATGGCTACACCTTC	CASSQEAAGINYGYTF
TRBV2	TRBJ2-7	NA	NA	TGTGCCAGCAGTGAATTCGGGACAGGACTAGGCGAGCAGTACTTC	CASSEFGTGLGEQYF
TRBV11-2	TRBJ2-7	NA	few	TGTGCCAGCAGCTTAGGGCGACCCAGCGTCGAGCAGTACTTC	CASSLGRPSVEQYF
TRBV6-5	TRBJ1-2	NA	few	TGTGCCAGCAGTTACTCAGGAGGGGACTATGGCTACACCTTC	CASSYSGGDYGYTF
TRBV4-1	TRBJ2-5	TRBD2	once	TGCGCCAGCAGCGCCACTAGCGGGGTCTTAAATGAGCAGTACTTC	CASSATSGVLNEQYF
TRBV27	TRBJ1-1	NA	few	TGTGCCAGCAGTTTTGCCGCGGCTACGAACACTGAAGCTTTCTTT	CASSFAAATNTEAFF
TRBV12-3/TRBV12-4	TRBJ1-2	NA	few	TGTGCCAGCAGTTTTACAGGGAATGGCTACACCTTC	CASSFTGNGYTF
TRBV7-3	TRBJ1-1	NA	NA	TGTGCCAGCAGCTCGACTCCAGGGGAGACTGAAGCTTTCTTT	CASSSTPGETEAFF
TRBV5-1	TRBJ2-5	NA	NA	TGCGCCAGCAGCCCGCAAAACCCTAGTGGGGAGACCCAGTACTTC	CASSPQNPSGETQYF
TRBV4-2	TRBJ2-5	NA	NA	TGTGCCAGCAGCTTCGGGACACCGGGGGGTGGGGAGACCCAGTACTTC	CASSFGTPGGGETQYF
TRBV27	TRBJ2-7	TRBD2	few	TGTGCCAGCACAGCGGGGACGACCTACGAGCAGTACTTC	CASTAGTTYEQYF
TRBV29-1	TRBJ2-5	TRBD2	NA	TGCAGCGTTGTTCTTGCGGGAGGCCAAGAGACCCAGTACTTC	CSVVLAGGQETQYF
TRBV27	TRBJ2-2	NA	NA	TGTGCCAGCAGTTTATTGGACGGAAACACCGGGGAGCTGTTTTTT	CASSLLDGNTGELFF
TRBV25-1	TRBJ1-6	NA	few	TGTGCCAGCAGTGAGGGACCGGGAAGGAATTCACCCCTCCACTTT	CASSEGPGRNSPLHF